This TCR beta chain was recorded in a study of T cell responses to AZD1222 COVID-19 vaccine. Overall study findings and caveats: CD4 TCRs associated with vaccination spanned spike, dominating at 160-218 and 743-854.

The CDR3 consists of 13 residues. Germline CDR1 and CDR2: MNHEY and SVGAGI. Deletions cut 9 bases from V and 0 bases from J, with 9 bases between. Measured with immunoSEQ multiplex PCR; TCRdb has only the in-frame clones, and not every one. Of around 130,000 clones in the sample, 85% to 90% were seen once. As to this clone: The antigen is not known.

This receptor was identified in an adult in good health. The genes are TRBV6-5 and TRBJ1-3; D may be TRBD1 (6 bases). Sequenced material: peripheral blood, taken on day 0 of AZD1222 vaccination. CDR3 sequence: CASLQGSGNTIYF. The CDR3 DNA reads TGTGCCAGTTTACAGGGCTCTGGAAACACCATATATTTT.